The 7 T cell receptor beta chains listed next were all sequenced from one sample in a study of cytomegalovirus exposure and HLA in healthy donors. PCR used 60 Vbeta primers and 13 Jbeta primers. Libraries were prepared by immunoSEQ multiplex PCR; TCRdb keeps only in-frame clonotypes and omits some of them. Among around 210,000 clones listed, 70% to 80% were seen once. Sequencing used PBMCs. Receptor source: a woman in her 30s in good health and CMV-seronegative.

This chain joins TRBV19 and TRBJ2-7; D is undetermined. This CDR3 region has 15 residues. The V gene's germline CDR1 is LNHDA and CDR2 SQIVND (reference sequence). V lost 3 bases and J 1 base, leaving 13 bases between the germline ends. DNA of the CDR3: TGTGCCAGTAGTATTGGAGCCTTGAGGTCCTACGAGCAGTACTTC. It is translated as CASSIGALRSYEQYF.

This chain joins TRBV2 and TRBJ1-1; no clear D gene. V dropped 7 bases and J dropped 5 bases, with 17 bases sitting between them. Germline assignment: CDR1 SNHLY and CDR2 FYNNEI. The CDR3 spans 14 residues. CDR3 DNA sequence: TGTGCCAGCATTAGGGAGAGGGCTTGGACTGAAGCTTTCTTT. Protein product: CASIRERAWTEAFF.

This chain links TRBV30 with TRBJ2-3, with TRBD1 identical over 9 bases. V was pared by 2 bases and J by 11 bases, with 5 bases of the junction left unmatched. The germline gives CDR1 GTSNPN, CDR2 SVGIG (reference sequence). The length of the CDR3 is 12 residues. The CDR3 is CAWSRQGVRQYF. The CDR3 nucleotides read TGTGCCTGGAGTCGACAGGGGGTTAGGCAGTATTTT.

The chain is built from TRBV10-1 and TRBJ2-5; D is ambiguous. Germline values: CDR1 WNHNN, CDR2 SYGVQD (reference sequence). This CDR3 is built from 13 residues. V gave up 5 bases and J gave up 2 bases, with 9 bases separating them. CDR3 DNA sequence: TGCGCCAGCAGTATAACACCTCAAGAGACCCAGTACTTC. This codes for CASSITPQETQYF.

This clone was picked up one time. V and J are TRBV7-9 and TRBJ1-2; 8 bases are a match to TRBD1. The CDR3 covers 13 residues. In germline, CDR1 is SEHNR, CDR2 FQNEAQ (reference sequence). Trimming cost V 6 bases and J 7 bases; bases outside gene matches: 7. Here the CDR3 reads CASRPQGETGYTF. DNA of the CDR3: TGTGCCAGCAGACCACAGGGGGAGACTGGCTACACCTTC.

The V call is TRBV27, the J call TRBJ1-2, with TRBD1 matching over 11 bases. V was pared by 5 bases and J by 4 bases, with 3 bases of the junction left unmatched. Per germline, CDR1 MNHEY and CDR2 SMNVEV (reference sequence). CDR3 length: 14 residues. CDR3 nucleotides: TGTGCCAGCAGTCCGGGACAGGGGGGCTATGGCTACACCTTC. Amino acid sequence: CASSPGQGGYGYTF.

V gene TRBV15 combines with J gene TRBJ1-2; D might be TRBD1 (6 bases). Deletions cut 1 base from V and 1 base from J, with 10 bases between. Germline V gene sequence: CDR1 LNHNV, CDR2 YYDKDF (reference sequence). The CDR3 sequence is 15 residues long. This chain's CDR3 is CATSRGAGVNYGYTF. CDR3 nucleotides: TGTGCCACCAGCAGAGGGGCAGGGGTTAACTATGGCTACACCTTC.